This TCR beta chain is from a study of blood T cells in healthy people across ages. This clonotype was detected ten times or more. With V trimmed by 3 bases and J by 9 bases, 3 bases remained unmatched. Germline lookup yields CDR1 SGHNT and CDR2 YENEEA. The CDR3 covers 13 residues. Alongside a J-beta primer mix, a sample-barcoded 5' primer served in a second PCR lasting about 7 to 12 cycles. TCRdb itself ran the 5' RACE reads through MiXCR, one entry per CDR3 protein. Of more than 800,000 distinct CDR3 sequences listed, under 35% were seen once; the top ten hold roughly 17%. Each donor had 8.5 to 10 milliliters of peripheral blood drawn.

The TCR comes from a woman of 80 years or more in good health. V usage is TRBV11-3 and J usage is TRBJ2-1, with 9 bases fitting TRBD2. The sample consisted of blood. The CDR3: CASSFLAGVEQFF. The CDR3 DNA is TGTGCCAGCAGCTTCTTAGCGGGGGTTGAGCAGTTCTTC.